This TCR beta chain was retrieved from a study of cytomegalovirus exposure and HLA in healthy donors. Study-wide findings and caveats: Most TCR beta V segments were productive about 90% or about 30% of the time in an earlier analysis. A list of 164 TCR beta chains associated with cytomegalovirus was given. Later analysis showed TCR association rates varying by HLA locus, highest for DRB1 and lowest for HLA-C.

Per the germline V gene, CDR1 is MDHEN and CDR2 is SYDVKM. CDR3 size: 13 residues. Trimming cost V 6 bases and J 2 bases; bases outside gene matches: 3. This clone was observed a few times. What it recognizes is unknown. The PCR was carried out with 60 Vbeta primers and 13 Jbeta primers. Clones were sequenced by immunoSEQ multiplex PCR, and TCRdb holds only the in-frame ones, with some missing. The repertoire has about 160,000 clones, over 60% of them found once; the top ten carry more than 0.75%. This sequence was found in a woman in her fifties or sixties in good health and CMV-seropositive. The sample comprised PBMCs. The rearrangement joins TRBV28 to TRBJ2-7, with TRBD1 matching 8 bases. CDR3 protein: CASRLTGAYEQYF. In nucleotides, the CDR3 is TGTGCCAGCAGGTTGACAGGGGCCTACGAGCAGTACTTC.